What follows is one T cell receptor beta chain and its context. This entry comes from a study of control samples from healthy donors and cancer patients. Between the trimmed V and J ends, which lost 0 bases and 9 bases, there was a span of 15 bases. The CDR3 runs to 15 residues. The germline CDR1 and CDR2 sequences are MNHEY and SVGEGT. Measured with immunoSEQ multiplex PCR; TCRdb has only the in-frame clones, and not every one. Of 100,000 to 150,000 clones in the sample, roughly nine tenths were seen once. This sequence joins TRBV6-2 or TRBV6-3 and TRBJ2-1; TRBD1 is a possible D gene (6 bases). The sequence came from a man aged 18 to 35 in good health. The sample consisted of blood. The CDR3 region has the DNA TGTGCCAGCAGTTACTCGACAGGCATGGTGAGTGAGCAGTTCTTC. Translation: CASSYSTGMVSEQFF.